These 4 T cell receptor beta chains were all obtained from the same sample, sequenced in a study of cytomegalovirus exposure and HLA in healthy donors (dated by TCRdb to between 2016 and 2019). The library was produced with the immunoSEQ multiplex PCR assay. The multiplex PCR relied on a mix of 60 forward primers for TCR Vbeta segments and 13 reverse primers for TCR Jbeta segments. Imported from immuneACCESS, the table was reduced by TCRdb to in-frame sequences with V and J called. These copies leave out some clones; in studies compared against another copy, an unresolved V gene accounts for under half, and the cause of the remainder is not known. This sample holds under 200,000 clones; 75% to 90% were observed only once. The top ten clones comprise nearly 2% of the sample. The sample taken for sequencing was PBMCs. These receptors came from a woman under 30 in good health and CMV-seronegative.

The chain has TRBV27 and TRBJ2-3; 12 bases are shared with TRBD1. Germline lookup yields CDR1 MNHEY and CDR2 SMNVEV (reference sequence). The CDR3 loop spans 14 amino acids. V lost 4 bases to trimming and J lost 6 bases; unmatched junction nucleotides: 2. The CDR3 spells CASSWGQGADTQYF. DNA for the CDR3: TGTGCCAGCAGTTGGGGACAGGGGGCGGATACGCAGTATTTT.

This chain connects TRBV5-4 to TRBJ1-3, with a weak D call TRBD1 (6 bases). Deletions cut 9 bases from V and 0 bases from J, with 13 bases between. The germline V gene encodes CDR1 SGHNT and CDR2 YYREEE (reference sequence). The CDR3 totals 14 residues. The CDR3 sequence is CATSLGGSGNTIYF. The CDR3 region has the DNA TGTGCCACGTCCTTAGGGGGCTCTGGAAACACCATATATTTT.

The rearrangement joins TRBV9 to TRBJ2-1; a possible D gene is TRBD1 (6 bases). The CDR3 length is 18 residues. The V gene lost 4 bases and the J gene lost 0 bases, with 20 bases spanning the gap. CDR1 SGDLS and CDR2 YYNGEE come from the germline V gene. The CDR3 here is CASSSPYFGTSSYNEQFF. In DNA, the CDR3 is TGTGCCAGCAGCTCCCCTTATTTTGGGACAAGCTCCTACAATGAGCAGTTCTTC.

The chain recombines TRBV2 with TRBJ2-2; a weak D match, TRBD2 (6 bases). CDR1 SNHLY and CDR2 FYNNEI come from the germline V gene. This CDR3 contains 15 residues. The V end lost 2 bases, the J end lost 0 bases, and 7 bases lay between the germline ends. DNA of the CDR3: TGTGCCAGCAGTGAACCGGGGGCGAACACCGGGGAGCTGTTTTTT. Encoded protein: CASSEPGANTGELFF.